These 24 T cell receptor beta chains came from one sample sequenced in a study of blood T cell repertoires in COVID-19. Sequenced by immunoSEQ multiplex PCR; TCRdb stores in-frame clones only, minus some. This sample has around 140,000 clones, with approximately 90% found just once. Sequencing input: peripheral blood. The source of these receptors is a man aged 55 to 70 with active or convalescent COVID-19.

This rearrangement joins TRBV5-6 to TRBJ1-2; TRBD1 agrees at 8 bases. With V trimmed by 0 bases and J by 6 bases, 4 bases remained unmatched. The CDR3 spans 14 residues. The germline CDR1 and CDR2 sequences are SGHDT and YYEEEE. The DNA of the CDR3 is TGTGCCAGCAGCTTGGCCGCGACAGGGGATGGCTACACCTTC. It is translated as CASSLAATGDGYTF. The complete variable domain, with remaining parts taken from reference TRBV5-6 and TRBJ1-2, reads DAGVTQSPTHLIKTRGQQVTLRCSPKSGHDTVSWYQQALGQGPQFIFQYYEEEERQRGNFPDRFSGHQFPNYSSELNVNALLLGDSALYLCASSLAATGDGYTFGSGTRLTVV.

This chain connects TRBV9 to TRBJ2-5; TRBD2 matches at 9 bases. Per the germline V gene, CDR1 is SGDLS and CDR2 is YYNGEE. J lost 1 base, V lost 1 base, and 5 bases had no gene match. The CDR3 consists of 16 residues. CDR3 loop: CASSVSGRPGQETQYF. CDR3 sequence (DNA): TGTGCCAGCAGCGTAAGCGGGAGGCCGGGCCAAGAGACCCAGTACTTC. Variable domain in full (rest from reference TRBV9 and TRBJ2-5): DSGVTQTPKHLITATGQRVTLRCSPRSGDLSVYWYQQSLDQGLQFLIQYYNGEERAKGNILERFSAQQFPDLHSELNLSSLELGDSALYFCASSVSGRPGQETQYFGPGTRLLVL.

This clone was detected only a few times. The chain recombines TRBV6-2 or TRBV6-3 with TRBJ2-3; perhaps TRBD1 as D (6 bases). This CDR3 is built from 14 residues. Looked up from germline, CDR1 is MNHEY and CDR2 is SVGEGT. Trimming took off 6 bases at V and 5 bases at J, with 15 bases between the two ends. CDR3 sequence reads: CASSGTILGDTQYF. CDR3 DNA sequence: TGTGCCAGCAGCGGGACAATCCTTGGAGATACGCAGTATTTT.

The CDR3 DNA reads TGTGCCAGCAGCTTGGGCAGGGGTAACTATGGCTACACCTTC. It encodes CASSLGRGNYGYTF. This chain connects TRBV5-8 to TRBJ1-2, with D possibly being TRBD1 (6 bases). Germline V gives CDR1 SGHTS, CDR2 YDEGEE. Trimming shortened V by 0 bases and J by 1 base, and 7 bases separated the two germline ends. The CDR3 loop spans 14 amino acids.

The J gene is TRBJ2-7, the V gene TRBV10-3; 9 bases are shared with TRBD1. CDR1 and CDR2 from the germline V gene are ENHRY and SYGVKD. The CDR3 consists of 16 residues. Trimming took 2 bases from V and 2 from J; bases not matched to a gene: 7. CDR3 nucleotides: TGTGCCATCAGTGAGCGGACAGGGGCCGGCGCCTACGAGCAGTACTTC. The encoded protein is CAISERTGAGAYEQYF.

This clone was seen only a few times. V and J are TRBV27 and TRBJ2-5; D is undetermined. Germline V lookup: CDR1 MNHEY, CDR2 SMNVEV (reference sequence). Deletions cut 3 bases from V and 5 bases from J, with 10 bases between. This CDR3 comprises 13 residues. CDR3 sequence: CASSFQFGETQYF. CDR3 bases: TGTGCCAGCAGTTTTCAATTCGGGGAGACCCAGTACTTC.

CDR3 residues: CASMDRGMNTEAFF. CDR3 bases: TGTGCCAGTATGGACAGGGGCATGAACACTGAAGCTTTCTTT. This chain connects TRBV19 to TRBJ1-1; 9 nucleotides line up with TRBD1. The junction had 3 bases not matched to a gene; V was cut back by 7 bases and J by 0 bases. The germline V gene encodes CDR1 LNHDA and CDR2 SQIVND (reference sequence). The CDR3 runs 14 residues. Using reference TRBV19 and TRBJ1-1 for the parts outside the CDR3, the full variable domain is DGGITQSPKYLFRKEGQNVTLSCEQNLNHDAMYWYRQDPGQGLRLIYYSQIVNDFQKGDIAEGYSVSREKKESFPLTVTSAQKNPTAFYLCASMDRGMNTEAFFGQGTRLTVV.

This clone has a single count. This chain connects TRBV28 to TRBJ2-2; weak D call: TRBD1 (6 bases). Germline CDR1 and CDR2: MDHEN and SYDVKM. Trimming took off 2 bases at V and 1 base at J, with 11 bases between the two ends. The CDR3 loop spans 16 amino acids. CDR3 coding DNA: TGTGCCAGCAGTTTAACAGGGAAACTGAACACCGGGGAGCTGTTTTTT. It translates to CASSLTGKLNTGELFF.

The genes are TRBV3-1 (or the pseudogene TRBV3-2) and TRBJ2-7; 7 positions agree with TRBD2. In germline, CDR1 is LGHDT, CDR2 YNNKEL (reference sequence). V lost 4 bases and J lost 6; bases outside the gene matches: 6. The CDR3 runs 13 residues. Here the CDR3 DNA reads TGTGCCAGCAGCCCACGGGGGGTGAGCGAGCAGTACTTC. Encoded protein: CASSPRGVSEQYF.

This chain links TRBV5-1 with TRBJ2-7; D is unclear. The CDR3 contains 13 residues. Germline CDR1 and CDR2: SGHRS and YFSETQ. V lost 5 bases and J lost 6, with 15 bases in between. In DNA, the CDR3 is TGCGCCAGCAGATTGTCAACTGCCCTCGAGCAGTACTTC. Amino acid sequence: CASRLSTALEQYF.

This rearrangement joins TRBV23-1 to TRBJ2-2, with TRBD2 as a possible D gene (6 bases). TRBV23-1 is an ORF, with its function uncertain. The CDR3 sequence is 14 residues long. V shed 2 bases and J shed 7 bases, with 11 bases lying between them. The CDR3 reads CASSQPLGGGELFF. CDR3 nucleotides: TGCGCCAGCAGTCAACCCCTGGGGGGCGGGGAGCTGTTTTTT.

V usage is TRBV7-9 and J usage is TRBJ2-5; 7 bases map to TRBD2. The CDR3 totals 14 residues. The germline V gene encodes CDR1 SEHNR and CDR2 FQNEAQ (reference sequence). The junction had 11 bases not matched to a gene; V was cut back by 8 bases and J by 5 bases. CDR3 protein: CASSMGREGETQYF. As DNA, the CDR3 is TGTGCCAGCTCAATGGGCAGGGAGGGGGAGACCCAGTACTTC.

The genes are TRBV7-2 and TRBJ2-1; 10 bases are a match to TRBD1. V dropped 5 bases and J dropped 3; count of bases not matched to a gene: 13. This CDR3 comprises 18 residues. Germline-derived CDR1 and CDR2 are SGHTA and FQGNSA. CDR3: CASSLSISGQGFYNEQFF. CDR3 nucleotides: TGTGCCAGCAGCCTGTCAATCTCGGGACAGGGGTTCTACAATGAGCAGTTCTTC.

The rearrangement links TRBV19 to TRBJ1-1; 9 bases line up with TRBD1. Unmatched junction bases numbered 11, after V lost 5 bases and J lost 4 bases. CDR3 length: 16 amino acids. Germline V gene sequence: CDR1 LNHDA, CDR2 SQIVND (reference sequence). As DNA, the CDR3 is TGTGCCAGTAGTGCCCCGGGACAGGGCAGGAGCACTGAAGCTTTCTTT. Residues: CASSAPGQGRSTEAFF.

The V and J genes are TRBV19 and TRBJ2-2; TRBD1 aligns across 8 bases. Germline V gene data show CDR1 as LNHDA and CDR2 as SQIVND (reference sequence). The CDR3 totals 16 residues. V lost 1 base to trimming and J lost 0 bases; unmatched junction nucleotides: 1. In nucleotides, the CDR3 is TGTGCCAGTAGTATAGGGGACAGGTCGAACACCGGGGAGCTGTTTTTT. This translates into CASSIGDRSNTGELFF.

This chain connects TRBV27 to TRBJ1-2, with D maybe TRBD1 (6 bases). V lost 5 bases, J lost 6 bases, and 16 bases lay in between. Germline CDR1 MNHEY, CDR2 SMNVEV (reference sequence). The CDR3 contains 14 residues. CDR3 protein: CASSPLQGHDGYTF. As DNA, the CDR3 is TGTGCCAGCAGTCCCTTGCAGGGGCACGATGGCTACACCTTC.

The CDR3, as DNA: TGTGCCAGCAGCCAACAGGGGTACCAAGAGACCCAGTACTTC. Encoded protein: CASSQQGYQETQYF. This sequence joins TRBV14 and TRBJ2-5; the D gene is possibly TRBD1 (6 bases). V was shortened by 2 bases and J by 0 bases, with 7 bases between the two germline ends. This CDR3 contains 14 residues. In germline, CDR1 is SGHDN, CDR2 FVKESK.

This clone was recorded a few times. The chain links TRBV5-1 to TRBJ2-1; 10 bases line up with TRBD1. The CDR3 sequence is 16 residues long. Germline trimming cut 1 base from V and 1 base from J; bases unmatched to any gene: 2. Germline V gene sequence: CDR1 SGHRS, CDR2 YFSETQ. CDR3 DNA: TGCGCCAGCAGCTTGAGACAGGGGGCTTCCTACAATGAGCAGTTCTTC. This encodes CASSLRQGASYNEQFF.

The gene calls are TRBV3-1 (or the pseudogene TRBV3-2) and TRBJ1-5, with 8 bases matching TRBD1. J lost 1 base, V lost 6 bases, and 17 bases had no gene match. CDR3 length: 19 residues. Per germline, CDR1 LGHDT and CDR2 YNNKEL (reference sequence). The CDR3: CASRRQAPGGARSNQPQHF. The DNA for the CDR3 is TGTGCCAGCAGGCGTCAAGCCCCAGGGGGCGCGAGAAGCAATCAGCCCCAGCATTTT.

This sequence joins TRBV15 and TRBJ2-3; 9 bases line up with TRBD2. The V gene end was trimmed by 3 bases and the J gene end by 7 bases; junction bases not matched to a gene: 14. This CDR3 has 17 residues. Germline V gives CDR1 LNHNV, CDR2 YYDKDF (reference sequence). In nucleotides, the CDR3 is TGTGCCACCAGCAGCCCAGGGGCCGGACTAGCGCCATATACGCAGTATTTT. Protein sequence: CATSSPGAGLAPYTQYF.

V is TRBV9 and J is TRBJ2-1; tentatively, D is TRBD1 (5 bases). The CDR3 is made up of 15 amino acids. Germline values: CDR1 SGDLS, CDR2 YYNGEE. Trimming pared 0 bases from V and 0 bases from J, leaving 7 bases between. The DNA of the CDR3 is TGTGCCAGCAGCGTAGGACAGAGCTCCTACAATGAGCAGTTCTTC. As protein: CASSVGQSSYNEQFF.

There are a few counts of this clone. The J gene is TRBJ2-2, the V gene TRBV19; D might be TRBD2 (5 bases). The V end was cut by 1 base, the J end by 4 bases, with 13 bases between. Germline CDR1 is LNHDA and CDR2 is SQIVND (reference sequence). The CDR3 is made up of 16 amino acids. The CDR3 bases are TGTGCCAGTAGTATAGGACGGGGATGGGGCACCGGGGAGCTGTTTTTT. Amino acids: CASSIGRGWGTGELFF.

CDR3 nucleotides: TGTGCCAGCAGTGAATCGTACGTCGGCTCTGGAAACACCATATATTTT. Protein: CASSESYVGSGNTIYF. The chain links TRBV25-1 to TRBJ1-3; D is ambiguous. The ends were cut back, 1 base at V and 0 bases at J, with 10 bases in the middle. The CDR3 is made up of 16 amino acids. Germline CDR1 and CDR2: MGHDK and SYGVNS.

This clone was counted a single time. The chain couples TRBV28 to TRBJ2-7, with 7 bases fitting TRBD1. With 2 bases clipped from V and 3 bases from J, the junction kept 10 bases outside the gene matches. Germline lookup yields CDR1 MDHEN and CDR2 SYDVKM. The CDR3 length is 16 residues. The CDR3 is CASSLPDRELRYEQYF. CDR3 nucleotides: TGTGCCAGCAGTTTACCCGACAGGGAACTTCGCTACGAGCAGTACTTC.